These T cell receptor beta chains were read from a single sample in a study of blood T cell repertoires in COVID-19. Libraries were prepared by immunoSEQ multiplex PCR; TCRdb keeps only in-frame clonotypes and omits some of them. The sample comprises 120,000 to 150,000 clones, 75% to 90% of which are singletons, and roughly 4.3% rests with the top ten. The sequencing input was PBMCs or T cells enriched from blood (not recorded which). These TCRs come from a man aged 50 to 60 in a cohort exposed to, infected with or recovered from COVID-19 (not recorded which). CDR3s include the opening cysteine and the closing phenylalanine or tryptophan. A D gene is named only where the DNA matches it firmly. Part of the rows lack a size; the others show once, few, many or a class for expanded clones.

V: TRBV7-3; J: TRBJ2-5; D: TRBD2; size: NA; DNA: TGTGCCAGCAGCCCCGGGACTAGCGGGAGCACTGGGGAGACCCAGTACTTC; CDR3: CASSPGTSGSTGETQYF
V: TRBV9; J: TRBJ1-3; D: TRBD1; size: NA; DNA: TGTGCCAGCAGCGGGACAGGGACTGGAAACACCATATATTTT; CDR3: CASSGTGTGNTIYF
V: TRBV7-2; J: TRBJ1-2; D: TRBD1; size: NA; DNA: TGTGCCAGCAGCCCAGGAGGGGGACAGGGAAAAACCTATGGCTACACCTTC; CDR3: CASSPGGGQGKTYGYTF
V: TRBV7-3; J: TRBJ2-7; D: NA; size: NA; DNA: TGTGCCAGCAGCCCCGACAGCTTCTCCTACGAGCAGTACTTC; CDR3: CASSPDSFSYEQYF
V: TRBV19; J: TRBJ2-5; D: NA; size: NA; DNA: TGTGCCAGTAGTATACAGGGCCACCAAGAGACCCAGTACTTC; CDR3: CASSIQGHQETQYF
V: TRBV9; J: TRBJ2-1; D: NA; size: NA; DNA: TGTGCCAGCAGCGTAGCGGGAAACCCAGCCGATGAGCAGTTCTTC; CDR3: CASSVAGNPADEQFF
V: TRBV12-3/TRBV12-4; J: TRBJ1-1; D: NA; size: NA; DNA: TGTGCCAGCAGTTTAGCAAGGGGGAAAGCTTTCTTT; CDR3: CASSLARGKAFF
V: TRBV24-1; J: TRBJ2-1; D: TRBD2; size: NA; DNA: TGTGCCACCAGTGACCAACTAGCGGGAGGGAAATACAATGAGCAGTTCTTC; CDR3: CATSDQLAGGKYNEQFF
V: TRBV5-1; J: TRBJ2-2; D: TRBD2; size: NA; DNA: TGCGCCAGCAGCCCCGGCAGCGGGGGGGCCCGGGAGCTGTTTTTT; CDR3: CASSPGSGGARELFF
V: TRBV3-1/TRBV3-2; J: TRBJ1-2; D: TRBD1; size: NA; DNA: TGTGCCAGCAGCCAATTCTTGGGGCAGGGGGATTACTATGGCTACACCTTC; CDR3: CASSQFLGQGDYYGYTF
V: TRBV28; J: TRBJ2-3; D: TRBD1; size: NA; DNA: TGTGCCAGCAGTTTAGGGACAGGGGGCATAGGGGATACGCAGTATTTT; CDR3: CASSLGTGGIGDTQYF
V: TRBV19; J: TRBJ1-6; D: TRBD1; size: NA; DNA: TGTGCCAGTAGTACCGGGACAGATAATTCACCCCTCCACTTT; CDR3: CASSTGTDNSPLHF
V: TRBV5-1; J: TRBJ2-5; D: TRBD1; size: NA; DNA: TGCGCCAGCAGCTCTGGGACAGGGCAAGAGACCCAGTACTTC; CDR3: CASSSGTGQETQYF
V: TRBV11-3; J: TRBJ1-2; D: NA; size: NA; DNA: TGTGCCAGCAGCTTTCCGGAAGGGGCCACACATGGCTACACCTTC; CDR3: CASSFPEGATHGYTF
V: TRBV2; J: TRBJ1-4; D: NA; size: NA; DNA: TGTGCCACCACCGTCTCAGCAACTAATGAAAAACTGTTTTTT; CDR3: CATTVSATNEKLFF
V: TRBV11-2; J: TRBJ1-2; D: NA; size: NA; DNA: TGTGCCAGCAGCATAAGCGACAGGAGTTATGGCTACACCTTC; CDR3: CASSISDRSYGYTF
V: TRBV5-1; J: TRBJ2-5; D: TRBD2; size: NA; DNA: TGCGCCAGCAGTGCGGGGGTCGGGGGCCAAGAGACCCAGTACTTC; CDR3: CASSAGVGGQETQYF
V: TRBV19; J: TRBJ2-2; D: NA; size: NA; DNA: TGTGCCAGTAGTATAGATAGGGCGGGAACCGGGGAGCTGTTTTTT; CDR3: CASSIDRAGTGELFF
V: TRBV6-1; J: TRBJ2-7; D: TRBD1; size: NA; DNA: TGTGCCAGCAGTGAAGAGGACAGGCACACCTACGAGCAGTACTTC; CDR3: CASSEEDRHTYEQYF
V: TRBV10-1; J: TRBJ2-1; D: TRBD2; size: few; DNA: TGCGCCAGCAGTGAGTCCCGGGGGGGCTACAATGAGCAGTTCTTC; CDR3: CASSESRGGYNEQFF
V: TRBV7-3; J: TRBJ2-7; D: NA; size: NA; DNA: TGTGCCAGCAGCTCTTCCGACAGCCACTACGAGCAGTACTTC; CDR3: CASSSSDSHYEQYF
V: TRBV19; J: TRBJ2-1; D: TRBD2; size: NA; DNA: TGTGCCAGTAGTCCCGGGGGGCTAGCGGGAGTGGGTGAGCAGTTCTTC; CDR3: CASSPGGLAGVGEQFF
V: TRBV7-8; J: TRBJ1-2; D: NA; size: NA; DNA: TGTGCCAGCAGCTTAGGAACAGGGTACTATGGCTACACCTTC; CDR3: CASSLGTGYYGYTF
V: TRBV4-1; J: TRBJ2-2; D: TRBD2; size: NA; DNA: TGCGCCAGCAGCCAGGGAGGGTGGACCGGGGAGCTGTTTTTT; CDR3: CASSQGGWTGELFF
V: TRBV7-2; J: TRBJ1-1; D: NA; size: NA; DNA: TGTGCCAGCAGCTATACAGGGCTCAGGAACACTGAAGCTTTCTTT; CDR3: CASSYTGLRNTEAFF
V: TRBV10-1; J: TRBJ1-5; D: NA; size: NA; DNA: TGCGCCAGCAGTGAGGGGGGCGCGAGGAGCAATCAGCCCCAGCATTTT; CDR3: CASSEGGARSNQPQHF
V: TRBV11-2; J: TRBJ1-6; D: TRBD1; size: few; DNA: TGTGCCAGCAGCGGCCACAGGGGGCGCAGATCACCCCTCCACTTT; CDR3: CASSGHRGRRSPLHF
V: TRBV7-9; J: TRBJ2-5; D: NA; size: NA; DNA: TGTGCCAGCAAGGTGGACAATCAAGAGACCCAGTACTTC; CDR3: CASKVDNQETQYF
V: TRBV5-6; J: TRBJ2-7; D: TRBD1; size: NA; DNA: TGTGCCAGCAGCTTGCGGGACAGGGTATCCGAGCAGTACTTC; CDR3: CASSLRDRVSEQYF
V: TRBV7-2; J: TRBJ1-5; D: NA; size: few; DNA: TGTGCCAGCAGCTTAGGTTACAGGACAGATAGCAATCAGCCCCAGCATTTT; CDR3: CASSLGYRTDSNQPQHF
V: TRBV11-2; J: TRBJ1-2; D: NA; size: NA; DNA: TGTGCCAGCAGCTTAAATTCGCTCGGGACACTTGGCTACACCTTC; CDR3: CASSLNSLGTLGYTF
V: TRBV4-3; J: TRBJ2-1; D: TRBD2; size: NA; DNA: TGCGCCAGCAGCCAAGAACTAGCGGGGGGGGCCGTGATTGATGAGCAGTTCTTC; CDR3: CASSQELAGGAVIDEQFF
V: TRBV24-1; J: TRBJ1-2; D: NA; size: NA; DNA: TGTGCCACCAGTGATCGGACTGATTATGGCTACACCTTC; CDR3: CATSDRTDYGYTF
V: TRBV5-1; J: TRBJ1-2; D: TRBD1; size: NA; DNA: TGCGCCAGTACCCTTGCTGGGACAGGGGACCAGGGCTATGGCTACACCTTC; CDR3: CASTLAGTGDQGYGYTF